This TCR beta chain was found in a study of early T cells in non-severe SARS-CoV-2 infection. This CDR3 spans 15 amino acids. Germline-derived CDR1 and CDR2 are KGHSH and LQKENI. The V end lost 5 bases, the J end lost 2 bases, and 16 bases lay between the germline ends. MiXCR, applied by TCRdb to the 5' RACE reads, yields one record per CDR3 protein. Of fewer than 100,000 distinct CDR3 sequences in the sample, under 15% were seen once. The sample consisted of whole blood. This TCR came from an adult who was a healthcare worker with PCR-confirmed SARS-CoV-2 infection or an uninfected control (not recorded which). The chain links TRBV18 to TRBJ2-7; D is undetermined. CDR3 in DNA: TGTGCCAGCTCAGGGTCTCGCGAGGCTACCTACGAGCAGTACTTC. Residues: CASSGSREATYEQYF.